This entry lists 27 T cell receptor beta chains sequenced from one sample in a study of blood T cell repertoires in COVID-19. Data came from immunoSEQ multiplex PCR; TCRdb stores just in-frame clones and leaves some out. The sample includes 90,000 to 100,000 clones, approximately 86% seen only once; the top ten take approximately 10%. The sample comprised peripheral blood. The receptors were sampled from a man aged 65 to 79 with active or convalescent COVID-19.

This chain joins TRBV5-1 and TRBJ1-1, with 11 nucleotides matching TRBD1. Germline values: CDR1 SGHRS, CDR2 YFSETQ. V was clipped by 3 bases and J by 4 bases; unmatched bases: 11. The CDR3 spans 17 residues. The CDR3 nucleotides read TGCGCCAGCAGCTCGAAGGACAGGGGGCTAATGAGCACTGAAGCTTTCTTT. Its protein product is CASSSKDRGLMSTEAFF.

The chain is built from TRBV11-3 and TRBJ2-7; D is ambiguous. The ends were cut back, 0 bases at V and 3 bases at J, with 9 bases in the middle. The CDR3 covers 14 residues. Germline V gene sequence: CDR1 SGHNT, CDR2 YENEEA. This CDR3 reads CASSLDRGNYEQYF. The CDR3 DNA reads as TGTGCCAGCAGCTTAGATCGAGGCAACTACGAGCAGTACTTC.

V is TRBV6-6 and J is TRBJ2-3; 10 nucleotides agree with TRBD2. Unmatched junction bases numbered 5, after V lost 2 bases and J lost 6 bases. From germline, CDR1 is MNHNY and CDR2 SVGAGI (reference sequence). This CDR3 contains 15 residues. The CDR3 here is CASSYLAGAGDTQYF. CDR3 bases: TGTGCCAGCAGTTACCTAGCGGGGGCAGGTGATACGCAGTATTTT.

DNA of the CDR3: TGTGCCAGCAGTAGCGGGGGGGCCTCTGGGGCCAACGTCCTGACTTTC. It codes for CASSSGGASGANVLTF. This sequence joins TRBV2 and TRBJ2-6; 10 positions match TRBD2. CDR1 SNHLY and CDR2 FYNNEI come from the germline V gene. The CDR3 is 16 residues long. Trimming cost V 5 bases and J 0 bases; bases outside gene matches: 1.

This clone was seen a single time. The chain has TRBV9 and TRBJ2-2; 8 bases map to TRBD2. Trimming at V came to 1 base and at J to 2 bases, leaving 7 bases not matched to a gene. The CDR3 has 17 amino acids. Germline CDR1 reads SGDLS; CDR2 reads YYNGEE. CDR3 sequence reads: CASSVPREGVNTGELFF. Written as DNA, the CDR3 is TGTGCCAGCAGCGTACCTCGGGAGGGGGTTAACACCGGGGAGCTGTTTTTT.

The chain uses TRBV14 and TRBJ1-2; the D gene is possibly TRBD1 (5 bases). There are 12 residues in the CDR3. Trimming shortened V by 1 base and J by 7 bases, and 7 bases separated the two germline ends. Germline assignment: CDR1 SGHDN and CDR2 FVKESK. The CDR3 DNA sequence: TGTGCCAGCAGCCAAGCAGGGTTTGGCTACACCTTC. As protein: CASSQAGFGYTF.

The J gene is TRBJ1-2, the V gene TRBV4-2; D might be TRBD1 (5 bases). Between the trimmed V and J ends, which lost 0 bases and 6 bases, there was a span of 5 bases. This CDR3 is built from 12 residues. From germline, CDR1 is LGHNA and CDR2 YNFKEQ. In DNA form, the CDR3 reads TGTGCCAGCAGCCAAGAACAGGATGGCTACACCTTC. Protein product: CASSQEQDGYTF.

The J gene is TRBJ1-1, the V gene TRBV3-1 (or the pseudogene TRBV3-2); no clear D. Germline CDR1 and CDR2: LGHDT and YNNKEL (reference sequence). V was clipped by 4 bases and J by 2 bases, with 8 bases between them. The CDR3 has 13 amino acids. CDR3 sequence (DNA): TGTGCCAGCAGCCGAGCATCCAACACTGAAGCTTTCTTT. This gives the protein CASSRASNTEAFF.

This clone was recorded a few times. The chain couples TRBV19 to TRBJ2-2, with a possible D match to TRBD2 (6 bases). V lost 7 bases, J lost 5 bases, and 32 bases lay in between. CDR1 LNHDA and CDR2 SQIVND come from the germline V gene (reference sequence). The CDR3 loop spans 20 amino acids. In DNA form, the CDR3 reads TGTGCCAGTAAGTCCGGGAGAGTGGCAGCAAATCTTCCATTTACCGGGGAGCTGTTTTTT. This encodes CASKSGRVAANLPFTGELFF.

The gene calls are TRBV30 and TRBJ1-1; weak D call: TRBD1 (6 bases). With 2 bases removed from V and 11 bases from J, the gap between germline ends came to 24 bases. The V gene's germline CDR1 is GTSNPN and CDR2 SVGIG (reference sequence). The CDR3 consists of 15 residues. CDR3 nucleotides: TGTGCCTGGAGTCCCCCTTTGACAGGCCCCACTCCGGCTTTCTTT. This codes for CAWSPPLTGPTPAFF. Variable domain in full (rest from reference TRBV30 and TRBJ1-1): SQTIHQWPATLVQPVGSPLSLECTVEGTSNPNLYWYRQAAGRGLQLLFYSVGIGQISSEVPQNLSASRPQDRQFILSSKKLLLSDSGFYLCAWSPPLTGPTPAFFGQGTRLTVV.

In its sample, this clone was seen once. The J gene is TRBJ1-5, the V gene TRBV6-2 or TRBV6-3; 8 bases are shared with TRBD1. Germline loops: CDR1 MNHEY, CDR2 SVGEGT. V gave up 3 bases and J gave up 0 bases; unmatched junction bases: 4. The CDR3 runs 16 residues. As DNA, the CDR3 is TGTGCCAGCAGTTATGGGACAGGCCATAGCAATCAGCCCCAGCATTTT. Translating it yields CASSYGTGHSNQPQHF.

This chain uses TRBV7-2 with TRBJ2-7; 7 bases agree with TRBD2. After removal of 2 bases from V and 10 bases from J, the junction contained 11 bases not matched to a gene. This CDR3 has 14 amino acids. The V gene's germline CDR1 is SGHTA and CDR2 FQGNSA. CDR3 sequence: CASSLSGTNFRQYF. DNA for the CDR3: TGTGCCAGCAGCTTAAGCGGGACTAATTTTCGACAGTACTTC.

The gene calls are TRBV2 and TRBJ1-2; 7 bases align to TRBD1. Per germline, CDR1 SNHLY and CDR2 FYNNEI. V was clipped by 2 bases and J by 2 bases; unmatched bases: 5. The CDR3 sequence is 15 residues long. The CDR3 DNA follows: TGTGCCAGCAGTGAAAGGGGGCACCTCAACTATGGCTACACCTTC. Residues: CASSERGHLNYGYTF.

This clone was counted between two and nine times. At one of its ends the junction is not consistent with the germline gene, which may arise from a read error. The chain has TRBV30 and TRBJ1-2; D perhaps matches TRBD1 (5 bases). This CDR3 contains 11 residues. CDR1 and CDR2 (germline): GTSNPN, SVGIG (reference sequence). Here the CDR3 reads CAWSVRDSRAF. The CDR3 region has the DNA TGTGCCTGGAGTGTACGGGACTCCAGGGCCTTC. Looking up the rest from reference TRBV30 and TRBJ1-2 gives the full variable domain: SQTIHQWPATLVQPVGSPLSLECTVEGTSNPNLYWYRQAAGRGLQLLFYSVGIGQISSEVPQNLSASRPQDRQFILSSKKLLLSDSGFYLCAWSVRDSRAFGSGTRLTVV.

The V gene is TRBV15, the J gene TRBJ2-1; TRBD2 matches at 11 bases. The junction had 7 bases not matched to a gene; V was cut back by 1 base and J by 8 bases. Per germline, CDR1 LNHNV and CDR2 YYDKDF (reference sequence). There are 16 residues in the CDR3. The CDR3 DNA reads TGTGCCACCAGCAGAGCTTTAGCGGGGGGGCACGATGAGCAGTTCTTC. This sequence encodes CATSRALAGGHDEQFF.

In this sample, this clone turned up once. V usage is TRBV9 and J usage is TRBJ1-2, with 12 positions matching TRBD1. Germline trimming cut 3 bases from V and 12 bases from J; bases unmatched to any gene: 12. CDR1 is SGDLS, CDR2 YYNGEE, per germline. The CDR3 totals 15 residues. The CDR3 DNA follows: TGTGCCAGCAGCGCTCGGTTCGGGACAGGGGGCGCGAACACCTTC. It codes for CASSARFGTGGANTF.

The CDR3 nucleotides read TGTGCCAGCAGTGAGTCGGCGGGGGGAGGCTACGAGCAGTACTTC. This codes for CASSESAGGGYEQYF. The chain links TRBV2 to TRBJ2-7, with 8 nucleotides matching TRBD2. This CDR3 is 15 amino acids long. Looked up from germline, CDR1 is SNHLY and CDR2 is FYNNEI. V trimming: 3 bases; J trimming: 3 bases; junction bases outside the gene matches: 7.

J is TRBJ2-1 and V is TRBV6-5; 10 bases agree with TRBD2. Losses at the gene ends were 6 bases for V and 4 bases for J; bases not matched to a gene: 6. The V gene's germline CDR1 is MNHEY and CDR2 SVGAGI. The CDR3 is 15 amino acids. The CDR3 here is CASRFTSGDYNEQFF. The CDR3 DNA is TGTGCCAGCAGATTCACTAGCGGGGATTACAATGAGCAGTTCTTC.

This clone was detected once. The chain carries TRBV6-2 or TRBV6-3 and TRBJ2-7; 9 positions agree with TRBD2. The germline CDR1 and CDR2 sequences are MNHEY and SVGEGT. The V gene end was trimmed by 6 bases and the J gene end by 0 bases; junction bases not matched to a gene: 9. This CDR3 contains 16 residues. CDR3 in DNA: TGTGCCAGCAGCTCCCGGTGGACTAGCGACTCCTACGAGCAGTACTTC. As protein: CASSSRWTSDSYEQYF.

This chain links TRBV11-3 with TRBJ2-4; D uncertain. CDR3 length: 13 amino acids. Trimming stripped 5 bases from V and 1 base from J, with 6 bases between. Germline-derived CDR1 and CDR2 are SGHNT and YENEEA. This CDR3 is CASSDGAKNIQYF. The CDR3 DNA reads TGTGCCAGCAGCGACGGGGCCAAAAACATTCAGTACTTC.

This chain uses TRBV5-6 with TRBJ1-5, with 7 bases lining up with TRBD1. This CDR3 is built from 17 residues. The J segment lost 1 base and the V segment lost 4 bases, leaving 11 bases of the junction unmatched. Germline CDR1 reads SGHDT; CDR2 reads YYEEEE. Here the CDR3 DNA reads TGTGCCAGCAGCAAGGGACAGTCAAGCTGGAGCAATCAGCCCCAGCATTTT. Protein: CASSKGQSSWSNQPQHF.

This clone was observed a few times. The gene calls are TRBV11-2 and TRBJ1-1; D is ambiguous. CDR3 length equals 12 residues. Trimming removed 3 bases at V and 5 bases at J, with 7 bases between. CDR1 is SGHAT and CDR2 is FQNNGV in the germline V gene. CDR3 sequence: CASSFRGTEAFF. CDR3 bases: TGTGCCAGCAGCTTTCGAGGTACTGAAGCTTTCTTT.

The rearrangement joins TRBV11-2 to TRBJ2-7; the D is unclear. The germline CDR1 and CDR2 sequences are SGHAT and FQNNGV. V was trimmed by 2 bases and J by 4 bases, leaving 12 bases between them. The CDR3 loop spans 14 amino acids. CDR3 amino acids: CASSLLQSLYEQYF. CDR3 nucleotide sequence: TGTGCCAGCAGCTTATTGCAGTCCCTTTACGAGCAGTACTTC.

CDR3 coding DNA: TGTGCCAGCAGTCTAGCGGGGGAGTACTACGAGCAGTACTTC. Its protein is CASSLAGEYYEQYF. The chain employs TRBV2 and TRBJ2-7; TRBD2 agrees at 10 bases. CDR3 size: 14 residues. The germline V gene has CDR1 SNHLY and CDR2 FYNNEI. V dropped 5 bases and J dropped 3; count of bases not matched to a gene: 4.

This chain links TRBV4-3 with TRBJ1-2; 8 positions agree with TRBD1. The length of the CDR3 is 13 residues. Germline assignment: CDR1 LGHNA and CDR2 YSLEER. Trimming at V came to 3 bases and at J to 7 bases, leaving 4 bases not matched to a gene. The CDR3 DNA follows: TGCGCCAGCAGCCAGTCCCAGGGGGCTGGCTACACCTTC. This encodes CASSQSQGAGYTF.

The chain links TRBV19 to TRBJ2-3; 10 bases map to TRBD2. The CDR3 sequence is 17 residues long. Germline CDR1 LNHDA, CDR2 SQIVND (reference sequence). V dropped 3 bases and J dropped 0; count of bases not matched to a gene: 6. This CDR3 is CASSIVSGGPSTDTQYF. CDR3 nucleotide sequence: TGTGCCAGTAGTATCGTTAGCGGGGGGCCTAGCACAGATACGCAGTATTTT.

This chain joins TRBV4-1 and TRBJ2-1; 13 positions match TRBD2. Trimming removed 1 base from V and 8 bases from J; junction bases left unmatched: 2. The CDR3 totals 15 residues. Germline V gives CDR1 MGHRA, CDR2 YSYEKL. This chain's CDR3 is CASSQVGTSGDEQFF. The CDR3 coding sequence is TGCGCCAGCAGCCAAGTGGGGACTAGCGGGGATGAGCAGTTCTTC.